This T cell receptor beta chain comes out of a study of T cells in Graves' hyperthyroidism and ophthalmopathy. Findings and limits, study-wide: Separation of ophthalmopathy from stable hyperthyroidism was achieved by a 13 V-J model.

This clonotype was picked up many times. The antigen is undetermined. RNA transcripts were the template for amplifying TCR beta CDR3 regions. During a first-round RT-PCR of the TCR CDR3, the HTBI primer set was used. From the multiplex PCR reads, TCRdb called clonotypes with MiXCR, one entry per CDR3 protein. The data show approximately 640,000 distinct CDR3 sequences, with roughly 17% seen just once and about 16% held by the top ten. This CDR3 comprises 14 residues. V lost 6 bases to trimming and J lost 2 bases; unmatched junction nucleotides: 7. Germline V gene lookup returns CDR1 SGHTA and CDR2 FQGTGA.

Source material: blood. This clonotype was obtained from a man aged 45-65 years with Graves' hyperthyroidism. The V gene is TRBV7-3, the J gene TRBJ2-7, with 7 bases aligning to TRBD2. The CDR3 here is CASSPSGETYEQYF. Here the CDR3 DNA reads TGTGCCAGCAGTCCAAGCGGGGAGACCTACGAGCAGTACTTC.